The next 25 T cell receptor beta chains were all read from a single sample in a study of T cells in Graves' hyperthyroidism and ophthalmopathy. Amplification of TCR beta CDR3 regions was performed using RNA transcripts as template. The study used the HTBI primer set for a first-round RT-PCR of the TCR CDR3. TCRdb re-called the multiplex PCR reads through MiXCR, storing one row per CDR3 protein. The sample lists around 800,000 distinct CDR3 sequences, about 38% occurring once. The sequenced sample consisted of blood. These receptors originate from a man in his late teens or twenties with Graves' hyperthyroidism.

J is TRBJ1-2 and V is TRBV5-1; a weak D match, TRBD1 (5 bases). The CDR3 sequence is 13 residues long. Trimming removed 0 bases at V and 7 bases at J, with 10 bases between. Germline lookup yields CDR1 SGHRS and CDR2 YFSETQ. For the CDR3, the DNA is TGCGCCAGCAGCTTGGATGTAAGGGGTGGCTACACCTTC. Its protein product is CASSLDVRGGYTF.

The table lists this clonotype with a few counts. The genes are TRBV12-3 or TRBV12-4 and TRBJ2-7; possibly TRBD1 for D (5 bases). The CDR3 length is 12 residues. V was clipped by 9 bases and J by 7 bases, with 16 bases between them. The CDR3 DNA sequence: TGTGCCAGTGGGTCGGCGGCAGGGGAGCAGTACTTC. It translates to CASGSAAGEQYF.

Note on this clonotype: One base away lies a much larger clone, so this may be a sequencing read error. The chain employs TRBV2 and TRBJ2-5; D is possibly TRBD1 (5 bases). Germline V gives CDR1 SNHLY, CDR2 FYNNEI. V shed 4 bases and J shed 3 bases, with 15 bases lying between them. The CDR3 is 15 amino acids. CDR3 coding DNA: TGTGCCAGCAGTGGAGAACTGGCAGGGAAAGAGACCCAGTACTTC. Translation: CASSGELAGKETQYF.

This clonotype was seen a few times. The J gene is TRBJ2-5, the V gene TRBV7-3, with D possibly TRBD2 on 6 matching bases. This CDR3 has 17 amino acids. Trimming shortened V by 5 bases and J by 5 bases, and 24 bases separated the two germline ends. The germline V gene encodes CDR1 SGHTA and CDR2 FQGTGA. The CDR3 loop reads CASSPSARTSSRETQYF. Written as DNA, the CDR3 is TGTGCCAGCAGCCCATCGGCGAGAACTAGCTCTCGGGAGACCCAGTACTTC.

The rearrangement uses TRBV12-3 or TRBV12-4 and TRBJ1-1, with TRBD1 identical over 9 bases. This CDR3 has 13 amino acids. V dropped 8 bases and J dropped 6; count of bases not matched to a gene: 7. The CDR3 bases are TGTGCCAGCGACGGGACAGGGCTCGCTGAAGCTTTCTTT. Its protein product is CASDGTGLAEAFF.

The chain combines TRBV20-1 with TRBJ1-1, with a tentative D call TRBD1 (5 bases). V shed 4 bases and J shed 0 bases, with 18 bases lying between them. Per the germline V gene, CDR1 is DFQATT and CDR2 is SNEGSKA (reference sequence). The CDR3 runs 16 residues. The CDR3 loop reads CSAKPTGTEMNTEAFF. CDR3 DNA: TGCAGTGCTAAGCCTACCGGGACCGAGATGAACACTGAAGCTTTCTTT.

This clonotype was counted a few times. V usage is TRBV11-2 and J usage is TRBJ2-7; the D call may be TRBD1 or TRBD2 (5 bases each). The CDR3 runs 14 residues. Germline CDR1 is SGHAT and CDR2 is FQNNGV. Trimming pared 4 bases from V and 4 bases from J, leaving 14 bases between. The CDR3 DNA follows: TGTGCCAGCAGCTCCCCCGAGGGGCGTTACGAGCAGTACTTC. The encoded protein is CASSSPEGRYEQYF.

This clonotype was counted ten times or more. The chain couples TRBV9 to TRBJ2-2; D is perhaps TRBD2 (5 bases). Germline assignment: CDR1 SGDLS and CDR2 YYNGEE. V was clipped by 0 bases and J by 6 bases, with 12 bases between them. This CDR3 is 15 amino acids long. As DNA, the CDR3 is TGTGCCAGCAGCGTAGCGTACGGAGGCTCCGGGGAGCTGTTTTTT. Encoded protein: CASSVAYGGSGELFF.

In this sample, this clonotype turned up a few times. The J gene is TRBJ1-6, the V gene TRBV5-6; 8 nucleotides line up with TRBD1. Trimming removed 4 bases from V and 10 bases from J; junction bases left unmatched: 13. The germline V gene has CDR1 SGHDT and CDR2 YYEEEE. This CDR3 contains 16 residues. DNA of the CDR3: TGTGCCAGCAGCAGACCAAGGGACAGGTTTCGATCACCCCTCCACTTT. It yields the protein CASSRPRDRFRSPLHF.

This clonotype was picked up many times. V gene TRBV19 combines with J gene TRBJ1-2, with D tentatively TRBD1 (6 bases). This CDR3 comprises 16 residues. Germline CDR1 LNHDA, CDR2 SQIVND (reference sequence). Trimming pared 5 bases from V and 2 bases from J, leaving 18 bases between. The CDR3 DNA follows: TGTGCCAGTAGTGTTACCCCGGGACACCCAAACTATGGCTACACCTTC. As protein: CASSVTPGHPNYGYTF.

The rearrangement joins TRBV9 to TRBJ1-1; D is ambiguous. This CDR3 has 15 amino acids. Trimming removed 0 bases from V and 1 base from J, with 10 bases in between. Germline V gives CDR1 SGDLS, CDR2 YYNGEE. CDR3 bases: TGTGCCAGCAGCGTAGACCCAGCGACGAACACTGAAGCTTTCTTT. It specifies CASSVDPATNTEAFF.

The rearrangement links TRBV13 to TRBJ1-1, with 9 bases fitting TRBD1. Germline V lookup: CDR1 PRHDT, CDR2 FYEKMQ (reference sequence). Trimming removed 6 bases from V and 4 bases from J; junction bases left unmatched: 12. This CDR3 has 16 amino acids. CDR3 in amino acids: CASSTGGLGRSTEAFF. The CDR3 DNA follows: TGTGCCAGCAGTACAGGGGGCCTCGGGAGGAGCACTGAAGCTTTCTTT.

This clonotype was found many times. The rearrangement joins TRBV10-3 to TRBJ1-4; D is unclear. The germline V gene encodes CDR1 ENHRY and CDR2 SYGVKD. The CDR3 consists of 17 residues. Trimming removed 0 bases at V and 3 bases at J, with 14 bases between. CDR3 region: CAISESLGKSANEKLFF. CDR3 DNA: TGTGCCATCAGTGAGTCTCTGGGGAAGTCAGCTAATGAAAAACTGTTTTTT.

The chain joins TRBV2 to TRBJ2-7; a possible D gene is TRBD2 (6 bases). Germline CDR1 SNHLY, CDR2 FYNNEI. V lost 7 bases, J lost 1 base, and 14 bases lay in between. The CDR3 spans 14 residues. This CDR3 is CASKEAGTSYEQYF. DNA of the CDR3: TGTGCCAGCAAAGAGGCGGGAACTTCCTACGAGCAGTACTTC.

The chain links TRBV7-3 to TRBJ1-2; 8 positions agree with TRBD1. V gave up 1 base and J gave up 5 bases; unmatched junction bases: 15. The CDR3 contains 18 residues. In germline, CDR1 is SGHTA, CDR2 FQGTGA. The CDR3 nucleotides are TGTGCCAGCAGCTTAATGGGGACAGGAGGAAGACCCTCGTATGGCTACACCTTC. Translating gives CASSLMGTGGRPSYGYTF.

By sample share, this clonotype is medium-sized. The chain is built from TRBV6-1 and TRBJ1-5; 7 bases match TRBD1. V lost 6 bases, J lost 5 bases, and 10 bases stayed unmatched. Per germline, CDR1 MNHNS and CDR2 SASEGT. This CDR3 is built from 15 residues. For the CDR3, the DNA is TGTGCCAGCAGGACTTCCCCAGGGGGTGATCAGCCCCAGCATTTT. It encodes CASRTSPGGDQPQHF.

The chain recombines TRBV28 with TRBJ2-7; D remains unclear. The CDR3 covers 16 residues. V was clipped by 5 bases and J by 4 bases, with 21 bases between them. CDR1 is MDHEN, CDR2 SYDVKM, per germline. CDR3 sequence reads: CASSPPAVFGPYEQYF. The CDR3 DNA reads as TGTGCCAGCAGTCCCCCGGCAGTTTTCGGGCCTTACGAGCAGTACTTC. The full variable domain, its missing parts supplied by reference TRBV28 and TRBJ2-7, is DVKVTQSSRYLVKRTGEKVFLECVQDMDHENMFWYRQDPGLGLRLIYFSYDVKMKEKGDIPEGYSVSREKKERFSLILESASTNQTSMYLCASSPPAVFGPYEQYFGPGTRLTVT.

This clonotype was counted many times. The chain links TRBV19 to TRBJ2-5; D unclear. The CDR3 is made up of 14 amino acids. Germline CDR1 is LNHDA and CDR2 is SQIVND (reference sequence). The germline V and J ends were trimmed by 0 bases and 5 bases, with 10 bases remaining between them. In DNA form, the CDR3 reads TGTGCCAGTAGTATAGACGTGACAAGGGAGACCCAGTACTTC. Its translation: CASSIDVTRETQYF.

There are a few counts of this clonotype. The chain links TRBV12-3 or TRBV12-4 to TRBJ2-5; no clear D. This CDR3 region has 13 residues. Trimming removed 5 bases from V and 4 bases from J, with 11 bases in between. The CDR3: CASSPGRRETQYF. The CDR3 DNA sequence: TGTGCCAGCAGTCCGGGCAGGAGAGAGACCCAGTACTTC.

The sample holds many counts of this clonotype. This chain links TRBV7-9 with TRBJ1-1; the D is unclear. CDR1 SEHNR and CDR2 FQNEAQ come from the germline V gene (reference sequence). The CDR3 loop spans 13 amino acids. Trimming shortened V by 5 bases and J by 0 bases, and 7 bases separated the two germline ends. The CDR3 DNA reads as TGTGCCAGCAGCGGGCTATTGAACACTGAAGCTTTCTTT. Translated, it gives CASSGLLNTEAFF. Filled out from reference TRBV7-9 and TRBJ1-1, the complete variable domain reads DTGVSQNPRHKITKRGQNVTFRCDPISEHNRLYWYRQTLGQGPEFLTYFQNEAQLEKSRLLSDRFSAERPKGSFSTLEIQRTEQGDSAMYLCASSGLLNTEAFFGQGTRLTVV.

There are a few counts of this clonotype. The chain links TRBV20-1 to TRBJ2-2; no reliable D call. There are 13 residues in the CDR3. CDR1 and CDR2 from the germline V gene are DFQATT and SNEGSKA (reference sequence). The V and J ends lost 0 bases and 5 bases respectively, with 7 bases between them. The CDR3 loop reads CSARDLWTGELFF. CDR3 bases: TGCAGTGCTAGAGATCTTTGGACCGGGGAGCTGTTTTTT.

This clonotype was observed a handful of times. The CDR3 reads CASAAGTANTGELFF. As DNA, the CDR3 is TGTGCCAGTGCCGCCGGGACGGCGAACACCGGGGAGCTGTTTTTT. V gene TRBV19 combines with J gene TRBJ2-2, with D perhaps given as TRBD1 or TRBD2 (5 bases each). Germline assignment: CDR1 LNHDA and CDR2 SQIVND (reference sequence). CDR3 length: 15 amino acids. Trimming stripped 8 bases from V and 0 bases from J, with 13 bases between.

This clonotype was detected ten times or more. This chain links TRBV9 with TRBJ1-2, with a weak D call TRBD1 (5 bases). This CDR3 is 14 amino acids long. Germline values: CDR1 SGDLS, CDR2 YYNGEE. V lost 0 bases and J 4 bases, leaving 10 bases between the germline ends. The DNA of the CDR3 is TGTGCCAGCAGCGTAGAGGGGAAGATCTATGGCTACACCTTC. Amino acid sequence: CASSVEGKIYGYTF.

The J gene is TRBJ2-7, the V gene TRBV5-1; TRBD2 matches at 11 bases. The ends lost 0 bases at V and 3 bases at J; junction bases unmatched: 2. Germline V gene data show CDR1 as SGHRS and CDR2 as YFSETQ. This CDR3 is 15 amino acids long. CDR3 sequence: CASSLASGGLYEQYF. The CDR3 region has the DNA TGCGCCAGCAGCTTGGCTAGCGGGGGGCTCTACGAGCAGTACTTC.

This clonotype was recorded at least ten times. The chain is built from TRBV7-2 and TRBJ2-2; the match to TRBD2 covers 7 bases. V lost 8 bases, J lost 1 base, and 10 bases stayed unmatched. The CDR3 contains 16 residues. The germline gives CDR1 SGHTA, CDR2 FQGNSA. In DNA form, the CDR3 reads TGTGCCAGCGCGCCTCAGGGCGGGAGGAACACCGGGGAGCTGTTTTTT. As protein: CASAPQGGRNTGELFF. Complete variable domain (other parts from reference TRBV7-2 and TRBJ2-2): GAGVSQSPSNKVTEKGKDVELRCDPISGHTALYWYRQSLGQGLEFLIYFQGNSAPDKSGLPSDRFSAERTGGSVSTLTIQRTQQEDSAVYLCASAPQGGRNTGELFFGEGSRLTVL.